This T cell receptor beta chain is from a study of T-cell memory formation after mild COVID-19. Notes on the study in general: Mostly located in CM and EM were contracting CD4+ clones, with contracting CD8+ clones located in EMRA. Researchers found some responding clones in pre-infection memory, a sign that cross-reactive memory joined. The study found balanced CD4/CD8 in clones contracting day 15 to 85 and a CD4+ lean in later expanders.

TCRdb recomputed calls from the 5' RACE reads with MiXCR, one row per CDR3 protein. The profile shows roughly 450,000 distinct CDR3 sequences, approximately 19% of them singletons. This CDR3 is built from 18 residues. Looked up from germline, CDR1 is LNHNV and CDR2 is YYDKDF (reference sequence). The V gene lost 0 bases and the J gene lost 2 bases, with 18 bases spanning the gap. This clonotype was seen more than once but under ten times. Antigen: not known. The sequenced sample was PBMCs or a T cell subset sorted from them (not recorded which). This receptor was identified in a man aged 18 to 30 who had mild COVID-19 (a few samples of this study predate the infection). Cell type and time point are not known. The J gene is TRBJ2-3, the V gene TRBV15; D may be TRBD1 (6 bases). As DNA, the CDR3 is TGTGCCACCAGCAGAGATCGGCACACACAGGGACCCACAGATACGCAGTATTTT. As protein: CATSRDRHTQGPTDTQYF.